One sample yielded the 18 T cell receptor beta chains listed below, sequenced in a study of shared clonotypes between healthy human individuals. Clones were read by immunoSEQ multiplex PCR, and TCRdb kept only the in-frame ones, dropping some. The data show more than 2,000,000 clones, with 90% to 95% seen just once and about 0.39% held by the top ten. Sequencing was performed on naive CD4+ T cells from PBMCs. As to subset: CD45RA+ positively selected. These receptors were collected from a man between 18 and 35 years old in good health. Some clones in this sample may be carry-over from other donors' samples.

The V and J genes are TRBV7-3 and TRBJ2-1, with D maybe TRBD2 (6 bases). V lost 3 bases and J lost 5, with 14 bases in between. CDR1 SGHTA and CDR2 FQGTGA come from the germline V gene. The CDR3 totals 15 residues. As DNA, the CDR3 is TGTGCCAGCAGCTTTAAGGTGGGGGGAAACAATGAGCAGTTCTTC. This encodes CASSFKVGGNNEQFF.

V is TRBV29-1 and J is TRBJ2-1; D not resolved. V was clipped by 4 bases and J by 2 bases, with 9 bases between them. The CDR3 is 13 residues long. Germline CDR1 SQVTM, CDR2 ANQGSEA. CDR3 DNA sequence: TGCAGCGTTGTCCAGGATGCCTACAATGAGCAGTTCTTC. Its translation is CSVVQDAYNEQFF.

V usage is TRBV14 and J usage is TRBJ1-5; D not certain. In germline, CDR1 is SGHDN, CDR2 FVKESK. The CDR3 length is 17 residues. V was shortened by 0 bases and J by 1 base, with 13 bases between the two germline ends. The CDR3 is CASSQERRVASNQPQHF. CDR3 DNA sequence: TGTGCCAGCAGCCAAGAAAGGAGGGTTGCCAGCAATCAGCCCCAGCATTTT.

CDR3 in amino acids: CASSPQDSYEQYF. The CDR3 coding sequence is TGCGCCAGCAGTCCACAGGACTCCTACGAGCAGTACTTC. The chain recombines TRBV23-1 with TRBJ2-7; possibly TRBD1 for D (5 bases). TRBV23-1 is an ORF, with its function uncertain. CDR3 length: 13 residues. Trimming cost V 4 bases and J 0 bases, with 7 bases left between them.

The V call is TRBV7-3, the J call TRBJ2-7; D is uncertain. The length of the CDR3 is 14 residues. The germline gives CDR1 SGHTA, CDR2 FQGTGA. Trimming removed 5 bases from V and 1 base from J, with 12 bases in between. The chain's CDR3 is CASSVGPESYEQYF. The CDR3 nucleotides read TGTGCCAGCAGCGTAGGACCCGAATCCTACGAGCAGTACTTC.

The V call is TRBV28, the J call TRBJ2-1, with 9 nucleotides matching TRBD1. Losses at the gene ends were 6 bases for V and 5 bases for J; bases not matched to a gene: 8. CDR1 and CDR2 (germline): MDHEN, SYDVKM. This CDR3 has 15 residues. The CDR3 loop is CASSPSGTGNNEQFF. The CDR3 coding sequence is TGTGCCAGCAGCCCCAGCGGGACAGGGAACAATGAGCAGTTCTTC.

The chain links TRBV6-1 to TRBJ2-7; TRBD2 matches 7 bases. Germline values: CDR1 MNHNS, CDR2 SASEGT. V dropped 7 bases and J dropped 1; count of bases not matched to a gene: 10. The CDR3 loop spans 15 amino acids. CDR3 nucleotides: TGTGCCAGCACGAAACAGGTGGGGGGGTCCTACGAGCAGTACTTC. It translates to CASTKQVGGSYEQYF.

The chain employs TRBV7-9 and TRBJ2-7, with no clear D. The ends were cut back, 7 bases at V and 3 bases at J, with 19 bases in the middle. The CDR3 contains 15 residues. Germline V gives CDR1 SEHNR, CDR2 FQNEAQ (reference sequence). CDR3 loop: CASTTKGSGVYEQYF. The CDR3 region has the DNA TGTGCCAGCACAACTAAGGGTTCGGGTGTCTACGAGCAGTACTTC. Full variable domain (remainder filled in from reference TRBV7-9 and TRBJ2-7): DTGVSQNPRHKITKRGQNVTFRCDPISEHNRLYWYRQTLGQGPEFLTYFQNEAQLEKSRLLSDRFSAERPKGSFSTLEIQRTEQGDSAMYLCASTTKGSGVYEQYFGPGTRLTVT.

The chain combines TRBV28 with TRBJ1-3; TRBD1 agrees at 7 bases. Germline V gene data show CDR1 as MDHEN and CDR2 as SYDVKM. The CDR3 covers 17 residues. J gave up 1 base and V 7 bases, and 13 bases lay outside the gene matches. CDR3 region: CASISHRDRSSGNTIYF. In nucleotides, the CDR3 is TGTGCCAGCATTTCCCATCGGGACAGAAGTTCTGGAAACACCATATATTTT.

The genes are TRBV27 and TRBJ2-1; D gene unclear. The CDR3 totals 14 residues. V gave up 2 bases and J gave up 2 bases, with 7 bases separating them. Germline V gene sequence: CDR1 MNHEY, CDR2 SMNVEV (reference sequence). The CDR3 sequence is CASSLGLPYNEQFF. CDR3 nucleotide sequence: TGTGCCAGCAGTTTAGGTCTCCCCTACAATGAGCAGTTCTTC.

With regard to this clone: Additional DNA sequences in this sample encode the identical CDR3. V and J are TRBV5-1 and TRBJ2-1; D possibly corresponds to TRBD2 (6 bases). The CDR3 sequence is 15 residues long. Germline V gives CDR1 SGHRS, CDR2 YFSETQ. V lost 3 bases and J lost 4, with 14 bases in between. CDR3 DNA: TGCGCCAGCAGCTCATCCGGGACTTCTTACAATGAGCAGTTCTTC. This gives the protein CASSSSGTSYNEQFF.

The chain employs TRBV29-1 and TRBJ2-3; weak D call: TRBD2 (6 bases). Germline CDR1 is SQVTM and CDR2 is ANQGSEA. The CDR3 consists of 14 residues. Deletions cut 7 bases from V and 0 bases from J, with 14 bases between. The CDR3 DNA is TGCAGCGCCGCCGGCGGGGCTAGCACAGATACGCAGTATTTT. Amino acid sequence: CSAAGGASTDTQYF.

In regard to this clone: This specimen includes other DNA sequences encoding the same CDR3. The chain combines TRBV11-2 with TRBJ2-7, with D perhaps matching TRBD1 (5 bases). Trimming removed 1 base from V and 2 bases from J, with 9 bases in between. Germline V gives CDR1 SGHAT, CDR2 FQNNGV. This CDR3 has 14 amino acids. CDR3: CASSLGPGPYEQYF. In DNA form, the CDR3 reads TGTGCCAGCAGCTTAGGTCCAGGGCCCTACGAGCAGTACTTC.

The CDR3 DNA reads as TGTGCCAGCAGTTCGACTAGCGGGAGGTCCTACGAGCAGTACTTC. Translation gives CASSSTSGRSYEQYF. The chain combines TRBV2 with TRBJ2-7, with 13 positions matching TRBD2. Germline CDR1 SNHLY, CDR2 FYNNEI. V lost 5 bases to trimming and J lost 1 base; unmatched junction nucleotides: 2. The CDR3 extends over 15 amino acids.

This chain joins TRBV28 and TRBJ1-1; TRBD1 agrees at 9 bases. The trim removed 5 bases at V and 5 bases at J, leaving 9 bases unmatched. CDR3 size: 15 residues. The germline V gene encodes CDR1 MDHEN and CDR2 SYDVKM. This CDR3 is CASSRNRGLGTEAFF. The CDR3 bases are TGTGCCAGCAGTCGCAACAGGGGGCTAGGGACTGAAGCTTTCTTT.

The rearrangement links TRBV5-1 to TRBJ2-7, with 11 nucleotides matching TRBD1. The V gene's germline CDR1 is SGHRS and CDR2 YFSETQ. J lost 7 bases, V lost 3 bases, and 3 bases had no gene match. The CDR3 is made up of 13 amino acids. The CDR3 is CASSWTGGWEQYF. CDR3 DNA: TGCGCCAGCAGCTGGACAGGGGGCTGGGAGCAGTACTTC.

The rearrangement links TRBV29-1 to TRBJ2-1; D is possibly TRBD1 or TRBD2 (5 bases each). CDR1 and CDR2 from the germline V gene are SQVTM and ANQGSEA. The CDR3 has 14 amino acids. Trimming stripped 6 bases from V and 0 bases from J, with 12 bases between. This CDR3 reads CSVGRGPSYNEQFF. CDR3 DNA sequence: TGCAGCGTGGGTCGGGGCCCCTCCTACAATGAGCAGTTCTTC.

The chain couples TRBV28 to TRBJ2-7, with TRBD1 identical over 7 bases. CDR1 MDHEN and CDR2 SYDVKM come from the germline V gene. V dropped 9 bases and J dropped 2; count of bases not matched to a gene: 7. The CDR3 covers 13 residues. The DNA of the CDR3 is TGTGCCAGTCAACAGGGGCCGGCCTACGAGCAGTACTTC. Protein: CASQQGPAYEQYF.